This passage covers 15 T cell receptor beta chains from one sample sequenced in a study of cytomegalovirus exposure and HLA in healthy donors. Sequenced by immunoSEQ multiplex PCR; TCRdb stores in-frame clones only, minus some. This sample has 200,000 to 250,000 clones, with approximately 88% found just once. Sequencing was done on a sample of PBMCs. The receptor set was obtained from a woman in her thirties in good health and CMV-seropositive.

CDR3 protein: CASSSWDGLYEQYF. In nucleotides, the CDR3 is TGTGCCAGCAGCTCATGGGACGGATTATACGAGCAGTACTTC. V is TRBV11-3 and J is TRBJ2-7; the D gene could be TRBD1 or TRBD2 (5 bases each). The length of the CDR3 is 14 residues. Between the trimmed V and J ends, which lost 4 bases and 4 bases, there was a span of 14 bases. Per germline, CDR1 SGHNT and CDR2 YENEEA.

The rearrangement joins TRBV7-6 to TRBJ2-7; D is uncertain. V lost 1 base, J lost 1 base, and 5 bases lay in between. Germline-derived CDR1 and CDR2 are SGHVS and FNYEAQ. The CDR3 has 13 residues. This CDR3 is CASSLGRSYEQYF. The CDR3 coding sequence is TGTGCCAGCAGCTTAGGGAGATCCTACGAGCAGTACTTC.

This clone was counted once. The chain couples TRBV10-3 to TRBJ2-1; 8 bases are a match to TRBD2. Germline values: CDR1 ENHRY, CDR2 SYGVKD. V trimming: 4 bases; J trimming: 3 bases; junction bases outside the gene matches: 5. This CDR3 is 15 amino acids long. The CDR3 DNA reads as TGTGCCATCAGTGGGGGGACTAGTAACTACAATGAGCAGTTCTTC. Residues: CAISGGTSNYNEQFF.

The chain has TRBV30 and TRBJ2-1, with a tentative D call TRBD2 (5 bases). The germline V and J ends were trimmed by 0 bases and 0 bases, with 9 bases remaining between them. CDR1 is GTSNPN, CDR2 SVGIG, per germline (reference sequence). The CDR3 sequence is 15 residues long. CDR3 sequence reads: CAWSVTGSSYNEQFF. For the CDR3, the DNA is TGTGCCTGGAGTGTAACGGGAAGCTCCTACAATGAGCAGTTCTTC. Together with reference TRBV30 and TRBJ2-1, the CDR3 gives the full variable domain: SQTIHQWPATLVQPVGSPLSLECTVEGTSNPNLYWYRQAAGRGLQLLFYSVGIGQISSEVPQNLSASRPQDRQFILSSKKLLLSDSGFYLCAWSVTGSSYNEQFFGPGTRLTVL.

The chain combines TRBV30 with TRBJ2-7, with D tentatively TRBD2 (6 bases). Germline V gene sequence: CDR1 GTSNPN, CDR2 SVGIG (reference sequence). This CDR3 is built from 15 residues. V lost 4 bases and J 2 bases, leaving 18 bases between the germline ends. CDR3 protein: CAWTFSRDFPYEQYF. The CDR3 bases are TGTGCCTGGACATTCTCCCGGGACTTTCCCTACGAGCAGTACTTC.

This clone has only a few counts. The chain is built from TRBV6-6 and TRBJ1-2; D unclear. The CDR3 consists of 13 residues. V was cut by 0 bases and J by 2 bases, with 4 bases left in between. Germline V gene sequence: CDR1 MNHNY, CDR2 SVGAGI (reference sequence). CDR3 region: CASSYSDNYGYTF. The CDR3 bases are TGTGCCAGCAGTTACTCGGACAACTATGGCTACACCTTC.

V and J are TRBV5-6 and TRBJ1-2; tentatively, D is TRBD1 (6 bases). This CDR3 has 13 residues. The V end was cut by 4 bases, the J end by 4 bases, with 11 bases between. The germline V gene has CDR1 SGHDT and CDR2 YYEEEE. CDR3 coding DNA: TGTGCCAGCAGCCAAGGAGGGGGCTATGGCTACACCTTC. Translated, it gives CASSQGGGYGYTF.

The chain carries TRBV6-1 and TRBJ2-3; 8 bases align to TRBD1. The V segment lost 4 bases and the J segment 5 bases; nucleotides outside the gene matches: 11. The CDR3 is made up of 16 amino acids. From germline, CDR1 is MNHNS and CDR2 SASEGT. The CDR3 protein is CASSGDRDRLEDTQYF. CDR3 coding DNA: TGTGCCAGCAGTGGAGACCGGGACAGGCTGGAAGATACGCAGTATTTT.

The chain couples TRBV30 to TRBJ1-1; D might be TRBD1 (6 bases). The germline V and J ends were trimmed by 1 base and 3 bases, with 15 bases remaining between them. Looked up from germline, CDR1 is GTSNPN and CDR2 is SVGIG (reference sequence). This CDR3 is 15 amino acids long. Here the CDR3 reads CAWSAAGGKDTEAFF. CDR3 nucleotides: TGTGCCTGGAGTGCAGCGGGGGGCAAGGACACTGAAGCTTTCTTT.

V is TRBV6-4 and J is TRBJ2-2; D is unclear. The CDR3 length is 14 residues. Trimming removed 7 bases at V and 4 bases at J, with 13 bases between. Germline CDR1 reads MRHNA; CDR2 reads SNTAGT. DNA for the CDR3: TGTGCCAGCAAAGTACAGCCCTTCACCGGGGAGCTGTTTTTT. Its translation: CASKVQPFTGELFF.

This chain uses TRBV27 with TRBJ2-1; 7 bases are a match to TRBD2. Germline assignment: CDR1 MNHEY and CDR2 SMNVEV (reference sequence). The CDR3 has 16 residues. Trimming at V came to 5 bases and at J to 4 bases, leaving 11 bases not matched to a gene. CDR3 loop: CASSPSPSGGYNEQFF. CDR3 coding DNA: TGTGCCAGCAGTCCCAGCCCTAGCGGAGGGTACAATGAGCAGTTCTTC.

In nucleotides, the CDR3 is TGTGCCAGCAGTGAATTGGAGCCCCAGCATTTT. Protein product: CASSELEPQHF. The V call is TRBV6-1, the J call TRBJ1-5; D not resolved. In germline, CDR1 is MNHNS, CDR2 SASEGT. With 2 bases removed from V and 8 bases from J, the gap between germline ends came to 4 bases. CDR3 length: 11 amino acids.

The genes are TRBV20-1 and TRBJ1-4, with D hard to call. CDR3 length: 11 residues. Trimming cost V 2 bases and J 7 bases, with 5 bases left between them. CDR1 is DFQATT and CDR2 is SNEGSKA in the germline V gene (reference sequence). CDR3 sequence (DNA): TGCAGTGCTAGAATGGCTGAAAAACTGTTTTTT. Residues: CSARMAEKLFF.

The chain uses TRBV27 and TRBJ1-1, with D tentatively TRBD1 (5 bases). The CDR3 contains 14 residues. V lost 2 bases and J 1 base, leaving 8 bases between the germline ends. Germline-derived CDR1 and CDR2 are MNHEY and SMNVEV (reference sequence). CDR3 sequence reads: CASSLVRGNTEAFF. In nucleotides, the CDR3 is TGTGCCAGCAGTTTAGTAAGGGGGAACACTGAAGCTTTCTTT.

This chain links TRBV29-1 with TRBJ2-1, with D possibly being TRBD2 (5 bases). The ends were cut back, 3 bases at V and 3 bases at J, with 15 bases in the middle. CDR3 length equals 15 residues. The germline V gene encodes CDR1 SQVTM and CDR2 ANQGSEA. CDR3 region: CSVEDWTGNYNEQFF. CDR3 DNA sequence: TGCAGCGTTGAGGACTGGACGGGAAACTACAATGAGCAGTTCTTC.